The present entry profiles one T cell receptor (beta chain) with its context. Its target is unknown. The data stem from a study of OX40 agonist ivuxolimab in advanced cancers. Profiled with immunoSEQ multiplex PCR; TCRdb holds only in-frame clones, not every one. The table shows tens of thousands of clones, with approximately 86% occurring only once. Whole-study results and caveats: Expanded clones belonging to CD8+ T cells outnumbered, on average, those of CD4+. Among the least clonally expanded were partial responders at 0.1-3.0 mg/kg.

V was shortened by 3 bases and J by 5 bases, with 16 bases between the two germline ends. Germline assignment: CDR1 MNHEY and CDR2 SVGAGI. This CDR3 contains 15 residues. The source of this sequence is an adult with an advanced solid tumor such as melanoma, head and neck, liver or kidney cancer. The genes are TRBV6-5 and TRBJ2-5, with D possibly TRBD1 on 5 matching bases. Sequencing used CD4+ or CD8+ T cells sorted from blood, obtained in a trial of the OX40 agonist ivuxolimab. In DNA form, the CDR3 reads TGTGCCAGCAGTTATGATGCAGGGCCGGGTGAGACCCAGTACTTC. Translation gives CASSYDAGPGETQYF.